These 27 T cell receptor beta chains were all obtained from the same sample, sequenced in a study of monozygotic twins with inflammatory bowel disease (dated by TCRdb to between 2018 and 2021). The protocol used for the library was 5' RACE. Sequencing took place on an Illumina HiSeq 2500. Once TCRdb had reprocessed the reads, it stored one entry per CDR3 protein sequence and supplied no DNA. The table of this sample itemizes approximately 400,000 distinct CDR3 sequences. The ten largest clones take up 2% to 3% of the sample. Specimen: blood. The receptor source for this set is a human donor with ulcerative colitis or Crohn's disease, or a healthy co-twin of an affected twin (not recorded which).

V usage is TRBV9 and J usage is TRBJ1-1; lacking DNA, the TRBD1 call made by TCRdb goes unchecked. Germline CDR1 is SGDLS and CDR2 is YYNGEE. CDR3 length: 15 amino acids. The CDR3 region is CASSPVGVWGTDAFF. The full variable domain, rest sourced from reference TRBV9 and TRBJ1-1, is DSGVTQTPKHLITATGQRVTLRCSPRSGDLSVYWYQQSLDQGLQFLIQYYNGEERAKGNILERFSAQQFPDLHSELNLSSLELGDSALYFCASSPVGVWGTDAFFGQGTRLTVV.

CDR3 loop: CASSQVGSSSSGNTIYF. This sequence joins TRBV4-2 and TRBJ1-3. The CDR3 extends over 17 amino acids. Germline lookup yields CDR1 LGHNA and CDR2 YNFKEQ.

CDR3 residues: CASSFQGNKKLFF. This chain uses TRBV7-2 with TRBJ1-4. The V gene's germline CDR1 is SGHTA and CDR2 FQGNSA. The CDR3 totals 13 residues.

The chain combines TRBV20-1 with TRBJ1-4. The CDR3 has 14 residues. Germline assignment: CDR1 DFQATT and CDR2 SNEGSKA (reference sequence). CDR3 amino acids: CSASLGAANEKLFF.

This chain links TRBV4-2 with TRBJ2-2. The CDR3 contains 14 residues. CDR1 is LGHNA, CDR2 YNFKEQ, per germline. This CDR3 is CASSHLGFTGELFF.

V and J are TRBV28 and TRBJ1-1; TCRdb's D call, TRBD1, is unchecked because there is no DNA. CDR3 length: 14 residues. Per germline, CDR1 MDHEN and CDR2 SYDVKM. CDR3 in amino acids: CASSFGGQWTEAFF.

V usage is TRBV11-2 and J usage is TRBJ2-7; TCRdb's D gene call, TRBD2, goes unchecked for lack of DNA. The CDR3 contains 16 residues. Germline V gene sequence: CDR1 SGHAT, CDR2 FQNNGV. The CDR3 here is CASSERSGGGSYEQYF. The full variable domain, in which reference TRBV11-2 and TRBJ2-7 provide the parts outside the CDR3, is EAGVAQSPRYKIIEKRQSVAFWCNPISGHATLYWYQQILGQGPKLLIQFQNNGVVDDSQLPKDRFSAERLKGVDSTLKIQPAKLEDSAVYLCASSERSGGGSYEQYFGPGTRLTVT.

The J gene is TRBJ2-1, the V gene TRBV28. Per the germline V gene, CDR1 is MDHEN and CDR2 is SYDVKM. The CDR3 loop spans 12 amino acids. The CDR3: CASSGLYNEQFF.

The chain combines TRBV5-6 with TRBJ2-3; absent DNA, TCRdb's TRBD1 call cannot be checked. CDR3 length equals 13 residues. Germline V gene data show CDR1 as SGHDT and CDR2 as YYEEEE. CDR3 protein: CASSPGQPDTQYF.

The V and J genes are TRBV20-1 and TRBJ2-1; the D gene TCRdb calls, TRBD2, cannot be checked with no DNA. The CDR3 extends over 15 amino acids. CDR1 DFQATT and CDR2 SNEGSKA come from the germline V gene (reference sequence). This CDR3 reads CSARGAGTSYNEQFF.

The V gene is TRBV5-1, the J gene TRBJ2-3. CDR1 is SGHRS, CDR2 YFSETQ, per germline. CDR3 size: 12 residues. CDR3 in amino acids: CASSFSADTQYF. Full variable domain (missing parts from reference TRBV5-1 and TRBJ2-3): KAGVTQTPRYLIKTRGQQVTLSCSPISGHRSVSWYQQTPGQGLQFLFEYFSETQRNKGNFPGRFSGRQFSNSRSEMNVSTLELGDSALYLCASSFSADTQYFGPGTRLTVL.

The chain's CDR3 is CASSYRLDTGELFF. The chain carries TRBV6-5 and TRBJ2-2. CDR1 MNHEY and CDR2 SVGAGI come from the germline V gene. The CDR3 spans 14 residues.

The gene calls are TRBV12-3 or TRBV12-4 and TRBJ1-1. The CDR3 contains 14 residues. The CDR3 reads CASSLSGSVTEAFF.

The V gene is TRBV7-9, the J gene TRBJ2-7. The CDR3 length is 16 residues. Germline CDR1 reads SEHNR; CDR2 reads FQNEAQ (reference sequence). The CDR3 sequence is CASSLDLRTDSYEQYF.

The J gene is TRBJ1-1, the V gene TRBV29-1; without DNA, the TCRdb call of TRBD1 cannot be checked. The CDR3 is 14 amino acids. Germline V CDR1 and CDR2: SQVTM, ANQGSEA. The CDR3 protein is CSVTSETGAEGAFF.

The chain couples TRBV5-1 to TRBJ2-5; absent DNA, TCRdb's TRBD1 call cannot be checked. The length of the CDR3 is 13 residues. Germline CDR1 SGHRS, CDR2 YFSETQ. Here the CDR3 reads CASSSGAGETQYF.

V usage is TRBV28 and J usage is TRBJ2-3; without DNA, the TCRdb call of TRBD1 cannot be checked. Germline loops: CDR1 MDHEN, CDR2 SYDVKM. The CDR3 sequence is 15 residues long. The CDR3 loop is CASSLPGAGTDTQYF.

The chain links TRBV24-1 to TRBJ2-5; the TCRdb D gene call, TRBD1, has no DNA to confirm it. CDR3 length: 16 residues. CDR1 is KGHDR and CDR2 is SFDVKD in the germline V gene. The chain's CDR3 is CATSSGAKKFQETQYF.

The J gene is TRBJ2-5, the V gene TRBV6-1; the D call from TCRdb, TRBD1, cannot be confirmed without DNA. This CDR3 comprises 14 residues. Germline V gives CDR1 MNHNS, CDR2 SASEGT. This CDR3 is CASSTGTGVKTQYF.

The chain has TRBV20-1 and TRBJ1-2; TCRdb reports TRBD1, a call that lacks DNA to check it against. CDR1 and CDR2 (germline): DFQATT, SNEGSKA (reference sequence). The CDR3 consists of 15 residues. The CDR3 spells CSARDIRTGGYGYTF.

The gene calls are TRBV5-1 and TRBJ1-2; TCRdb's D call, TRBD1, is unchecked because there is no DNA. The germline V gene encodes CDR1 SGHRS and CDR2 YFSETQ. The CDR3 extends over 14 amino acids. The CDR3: CASSQDRTFYGYTF.

The CDR3 is CASSPSGGASTDTQYF. The V and J genes are TRBV7-3 and TRBJ2-3; checking the TCRdb D call of TRBD2 is not possible without DNA. The CDR3 sequence is 16 residues long. CDR1 is SGHTA, CDR2 FQGTGA, per germline.

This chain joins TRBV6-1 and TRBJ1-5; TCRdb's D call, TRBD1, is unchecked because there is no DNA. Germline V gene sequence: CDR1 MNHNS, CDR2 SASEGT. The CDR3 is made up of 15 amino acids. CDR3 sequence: CASSEMGVRNQPQHF.

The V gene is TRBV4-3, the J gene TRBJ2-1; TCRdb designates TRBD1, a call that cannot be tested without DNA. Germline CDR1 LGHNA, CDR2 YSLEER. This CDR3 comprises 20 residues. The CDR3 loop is CASSQDSPKGQTSSYNEQFF.

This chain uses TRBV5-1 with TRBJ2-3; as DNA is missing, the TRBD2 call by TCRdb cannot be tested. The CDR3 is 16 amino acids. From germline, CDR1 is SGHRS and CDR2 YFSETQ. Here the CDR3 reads CASSLGSGTSTDTQYF.

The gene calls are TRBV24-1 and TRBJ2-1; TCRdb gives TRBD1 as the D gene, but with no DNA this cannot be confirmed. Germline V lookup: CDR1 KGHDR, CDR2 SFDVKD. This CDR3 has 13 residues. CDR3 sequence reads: CATKGKGVNEQFF.

The CDR3 sequence: CASSPSLGQKTQYF. This chain joins TRBV12-3 or TRBV12-4 and TRBJ2-5; TCRdb lists TRBD1, though no DNA is available to test this call. The CDR3 extends over 14 amino acids.